Listed below are T cell receptor beta chains from one sample, sequenced in a study of identical twins. Each CDR3 protein gets one entry after TCRdb re-called the 5' RACE reads with MiXCR. In the table there are 450,000 to 500,000 distinct CDR3 sequences, approximately 14% of which are singletons. The same sample was also used in a study of yellow fever vaccine responses in identical twins.

Source material: CD4+ T cells sorted from blood. All receptors derive from a woman aged 18-29 years in good health. The CDR3 runs from the conserved cysteine through the conserved F or W. Fields, in order: V gene, D gene, J gene, clone size, CDR3 protein, CDR3 DNA. D genes are given only for firm matches. Rows give clone size only sometimes, using once, few, many, or a class for an expanded clone.

V gene: TRBV13
D gene: TRBD2
J gene: TRBJ2-5
clone size: .
CDR3 protein: CASSHIPKTSGRAETQYF
CDR3 DNA: TGTGCCAGCAGCCACATTCCCAAGACTAGCGGGAGAGCGGAGACCCAGTACTTC

V gene: TRBV5-4
D gene: .
J gene: TRBJ2-7
clone size: .
CDR3 protein: CASSRRDTEQYF
CDR3 DNA: TGTGCCAGCAGCCGGCGAGACACCGAGCAGTACTTC

V gene: TRBV5-1
D gene: .
J gene: TRBJ1-3
clone size: many
CDR3 protein: CASSSNPGGTIYF
CDR3 DNA: TGCGCCAGCAGCTCGAACCCGGGAGGCACCATATATTTT

V gene: TRBV20-1
D gene: TRBD2
J gene: TRBJ2-5
clone size: few
CDR3 protein: CSASLGSGGSQETQYF
CDR3 DNA: TGCAGTGCTAGTCTGGGTAGCGGGGGGTCCCAAGAGACCCAGTACTTC

V gene: TRBV12-3/TRBV12-4
D gene: .
J gene: TRBJ1-1
clone size: many
CDR3 protein: CASSYRYEAFF
CDR3 DNA: TGTGCCAGCAGTTACAGATATGAAGCTTTCTTT

V gene: TRBV7-2
D gene: .
J gene: TRBJ2-1
clone size: .
CDR3 protein: CASSFQVGSSYNEQFF
CDR3 DNA: TGTGCCAGCAGCTTCCAGGTAGGGAGCTCCTACAATGAGCAGTTCTTC

V gene: TRBV7-2
D gene: .
J gene: TRBJ2-1
clone size: .
CDR3 protein: CASSLVKSSGNEQFF
CDR3 DNA: TGTGCCAGCAGCTTAGTTAAAAGTTCGGGCAATGAGCAGTTCTTC

V gene: TRBV11-2
D gene: TRBD2
J gene: TRBJ2-5
clone size: few
CDR3 protein: CASSLGFSGRETQYF
CDR3 DNA: TGTGCCAGCAGCTTAGGCTTTAGCGGGAGAGAGACCCAGTACTTC

V gene: TRBV4-2
D gene: .
J gene: TRBJ2-7
clone size: .
CDR3 protein: CASSQERGRAYEQYF
CDR3 DNA: TGTGCCAGCAGCCAAGAACGAGGAAGAGCCTACGAGCAGTACTTC

V gene: TRBV13
D gene: TRBD2
J gene: TRBJ2-7
clone size: .
CDR3 protein: CASSLRPPLAGKPYEQYF
CDR3 DNA: TGTGCCAGCAGCCTCAGACCCCCACTAGCGGGGAAACCCTACGAGCAGTACTTC

V gene: TRBV6-5
D gene: .
J gene: TRBJ1-1
clone size: .
CDR3 protein: CASSLTQNTEAFF
CDR3 DNA: TGTGCCAGCAGTTTGACACAGAACACTGAAGCTTTCTTT

V gene: TRBV5-1
D gene: .
J gene: TRBJ2-6
clone size: .
CDR3 protein: CASKAGGETDSGANVLTF
CDR3 DNA: TGCGCCTCTAAAGCCGGCGGGGAAACCGACTCTGGGGCCAACGTCCTGACTTTC

V gene: TRBV15
D gene: TRBD1
J gene: TRBJ2-7
clone size: .
CDR3 protein: CATSRDVGDRVYEQYF
CDR3 DNA: TGTGCCACCAGCAGAGATGTGGGGGACAGGGTCTACGAGCAGTACTTC

V gene: TRBV7-3
D gene: .
J gene: TRBJ2-3
clone size: .
CDR3 protein: CASSPGRVTDTQYF
CDR3 DNA: TGTGCCAGCAGCCCGGGACGGGTCACAGATACGCAGTATTTT

V gene: TRBV7-2
D gene: .
J gene: TRBJ2-7
clone size: many
CDR3 protein: CASSSSSRSHEQYF
CDR3 DNA: TGTGCCAGCAGCTCCTCCTCTAGGTCCCACGAGCAGTACTTC

V gene: TRBV2
D gene: TRBD2
J gene: TRBJ2-3
clone size: few
CDR3 protein: CASIPKGTSGRAGVDTQYF
CDR3 DNA: TGTGCCAGCATTCCGAAGGGGACTAGCGGGAGGGCCGGGGTTGATACGCAGTATTTT

V gene: TRBV7-6
D gene: .
J gene: TRBJ2-3
clone size: few
CDR3 protein: CASSGTWKPTQYF
CDR3 DNA: TGTGCCAGCAGCGGGACTTGGAAGCCTACGCAGTATTTT

V gene: TRBV7-3
D gene: .
J gene: TRBJ2-2
clone size: .
CDR3 protein: CASSPNDGELFF
CDR3 DNA: TGTGCCAGCAGCCCAAACGACGGGGAGCTGTTTTTT

V gene: TRBV12-3/TRBV12-4
D gene: .
J gene: TRBJ2-7
clone size: few
CDR3 protein: CASSGVRAAGEQYF
CDR3 DNA: TGTGCCAGCAGCGGGGTCCGCGCCGCCGGCGAGCAGTACTTC

V gene: TRBV6-1
D gene: .
J gene: TRBJ2-7
clone size: few
CDR3 protein: CASRLMGSSDEQYF
CDR3 DNA: TGTGCCAGCAGACTGATGGGGAGTAGCGACGAGCAGTACTTC

V gene: TRBV11-2
D gene: TRBD2
J gene: TRBJ2-2
clone size: .
CDR3 protein: CASSPNFPGLHTGELFF
CDR3 DNA: TGTGCCAGCAGCCCAAACTTCCCGGGACTACACACCGGGGAGCTGTTTTTT

V gene: TRBV12-3/TRBV12-4
D gene: .
J gene: TRBJ2-3
clone size: many
CDR3 protein: CASTLGGLRIGAQYF
CDR3 DNA: TGTGCCAGCACTCTTGGGGGGTTGCGGATTGGGGCGCAGTATTTT

V gene: TRBV2
D gene: .
J gene: TRBJ1-1
clone size: .
CDR3 protein: CASRDDLNTEAFF
CDR3 DNA: TGTGCCAGCAGAGACGACCTGAACACTGAAGCTTTCTTT

V gene: TRBV4-2
D gene: .
J gene: TRBJ2-7
clone size: .
CDR3 protein: CASSQDWTGWREQYF
CDR3 DNA: TGTGCCAGCAGCCAAGACTGGACGGGGTGGAGGGAGCAGTACTTC

V gene: TRBV3-1
D gene: TRBD2
J gene: TRBJ2-7
clone size: many
CDR3 protein: CASSLGTSGGNEQYF
CDR3 DNA: TGTGCCAGCAGCCTCGGGACTAGCGGGGGTAACGAGCAGTACTTC

V gene: TRBV6-1
D gene: TRBD1
J gene: TRBJ2-1
clone size: .
CDR3 protein: CASSESSGQGGGEQFF
CDR3 DNA: TGTGCCAGCAGTGAATCGTCGGGACAGGGGGGAGGTGAGCAGTTCTTC

V gene: TRBV6-5
D gene: TRBD2
J gene: TRBJ2-7
clone size: few
CDR3 protein: CASSYRGTSGRAKEQYF
CDR3 DNA: TGTGCCAGCAGTTACCGTGGAACTAGCGGGAGGGCGAAAGAGCAGTACTTC

V gene: TRBV4-3
D gene: .
J gene: TRBJ2-1
clone size: many
CDR3 protein: CASSQHTNEQFF
CDR3 DNA: TGCGCCAGCAGCCAACATACAAATGAGCAGTTCTTC

V gene: TRBV10-3
D gene: TRBD2
J gene: TRBJ2-1
clone size: .
CDR3 protein: CAISQTGTSVNNEQFF
CDR3 DNA: TGTGCCATCAGTCAAACCGGGACTAGCGTTAACAATGAGCAGTTCTTC

V gene: TRBV9
D gene: .
J gene: TRBJ2-5
clone size: .
CDR3 protein: CASSVGNRMTQYF
CDR3 DNA: TGTGCCAGCAGCGTAGGCAACCGTATGACCCAGTACTTC

V gene: TRBV28
D gene: TRBD2
J gene: TRBJ2-1
clone size: .
CDR3 protein: CASSLRPKTSISFHEQFF
CDR3 DNA: TGTGCCAGCAGTTTAAGGCCGAAGACTAGCATATCCTTCCATGAGCAGTTCTTC